One sample yielded the 31 T cell receptor beta chains listed below, sequenced in a study of T cells after yellow fever vaccination. TCRdb used MiXCR to reprocess the 5' RACE reads, holding one entry per CDR3 protein. The data contain 450,000 to 550,000 distinct CDR3 sequences, just over 20% of them singletons. Sequencing was performed on PBMCs, taken roughly 20 days after the first yellow fever vaccination. Source of these receptors: a man between 18 and 29 years old who received the YFV17D yellow fever vaccine.

The rearrangement links TRBV11-2 to TRBJ2-1; TRBD2 matches 11 bases. This CDR3 contains 15 residues. The J segment lost 8 bases and the V segment lost 5 bases, leaving 8 bases of the junction unmatched. Germline CDR1 SGHAT, CDR2 FQNNGV. The CDR3 DNA is TGTGCCAGCAGCCTTACTAGCGGGGGAAGGGATGAGCAGTTCTTC. It encodes CASSLTSGGRDEQFF.

This chain joins TRBV19 and TRBJ2-5, with D hard to call. The CDR3 totals 12 residues. V lost 5 bases to trimming and J lost 6 bases, with 10 bases between them. Per the germline V gene, CDR1 is LNHDA and CDR2 is SQIVND (reference sequence). The CDR3 spells CASSFAGQTQYF. The DNA for the CDR3 is TGTGCCAGTAGTTTCGCCGGTCAGACCCAGTACTTC.

This clonotype has more than one count but fewer than ten. The V and J genes are TRBV29-1 and TRBJ2-1; perhaps TRBD1 as D (5 bases). Germline CDR1 is SQVTM and CDR2 is ANQGSEA. The CDR3 extends over 12 amino acids. In nucleotides, the CDR3 is TGCAGTCTTCGCCAGGGTAGGAATGAGCAGTTCTTC. Translated, it gives CSLRQGRNEQFF.

This clonotype was counted only a few times. DNA for the CDR3: TGTGCCAGCAGCGTAGGAGGGGCCACCGGGGAGCTGTTTTTT. Encoded protein: CASSVGGATGELFF. The chain joins TRBV9 to TRBJ2-2; perhaps D is TRBD1 or TRBD2 (5 bases each). Between the trimmed V and J ends, which lost 0 bases and 4 bases, there was a span of 7 bases. Germline V lookup: CDR1 SGDLS, CDR2 YYNGEE. The CDR3 runs to 14 residues.

The CDR3 protein is CASSPPWGGRGGANVLTF. CDR3 nucleotides: TGTGCCAGCAGTCCCCCGTGGGGGGGGAGAGGTGGGGCCAACGTCCTGACTTTC. The chain joins TRBV6-1 to TRBJ2-6, with 7 bases identical to TRBD2. In germline, CDR1 is MNHNS, CDR2 SASEGT. This CDR3 has 18 residues. With 5 bases clipped from V and 3 bases from J, the junction kept 13 bases outside the gene matches.

DNA for the CDR3: TGCGCCAGCACCCCCCCCTCAGCGGGGGGCTACAATGAGCAGTTCTTC. Amino acid sequence: CASTPPSAGGYNEQFF. The chain has TRBV5-1 and TRBJ2-1; TRBD2 matches 9 bases. Unmatched junction bases numbered 10, after V lost 6 bases and J lost 3 bases. The germline V gene encodes CDR1 SGHRS and CDR2 YFSETQ. This CDR3 is built from 16 residues.

The chain combines TRBV4-3 with TRBJ2-7; 9 nucleotides agree with TRBD1. The V gene's germline CDR1 is LGHNA and CDR2 YSLEER. The CDR3 runs 15 residues. Germline trimming cut 1 base from V and 2 bases from J; bases unmatched to any gene: 3. As DNA, the CDR3 is TGCGCCAGCAGCCAAGTAGGGACAGGGACCTACGAGCAGTACTTC. Translation: CASSQVGTGTYEQYF.

CDR3 DNA: TGCGCCAGCAGCCGCCCAGGCCAGGACTACGAGCAGTACTTC. It specifies CASSRPGQDYEQYF. This chain joins TRBV5-1 and TRBJ2-7; no firm D call. The V gene's germline CDR1 is SGHRS and CDR2 YFSETQ. V gave up 4 bases and J gave up 3 bases, with 14 bases separating them. The CDR3 is made up of 14 amino acids.

The rearrangement links TRBV9 to TRBJ2-1; 13 nucleotides agree with TRBD2. Germline V gene sequence: CDR1 SGDLS, CDR2 YYNGEE. CDR3 length: 16 residues. The V gene end was trimmed by 1 base and the J gene end by 6 bases; junction bases not matched to a gene: 4. This CDR3 is CASSVTGLAGVNEQFF. Written as DNA, the CDR3 is TGTGCCAGCAGCGTAACCGGACTAGCGGGGGTCAATGAGCAGTTCTTC.

The chain combines TRBV10-2 with TRBJ1-1; D not resolved. Per the germline V gene, CDR1 is WSHSY and CDR2 is SAAADI. The germline V and J ends were trimmed by 5 bases and 1 base, with 11 bases remaining between them. The CDR3 totals 14 residues. The CDR3 DNA is TGCGCCAGCAGTCCCATTTTTTCGAACACTGAAGCTTTCTTT. This translates into CASSPIFSNTEAFF.

The chain couples TRBV23-1 to TRBJ2-6, with TRBD1 matching over 10 bases. TRBV23-1 is given ORF status, its function remaining uncertain. The CDR3 covers 17 residues. With V trimmed by 7 bases and J by 0 bases, 6 bases remained unmatched. DNA for the CDR3: TGCGCCAGCATCCGGGACAGGGGTTACTCTGGGGCCAACGTCCTGACTTTC. Translating gives CASIRDRGYSGANVLTF.

The chain joins TRBV28 to TRBJ2-1; maybe TRBD2 (5 bases). The V gene's germline CDR1 is MDHEN and CDR2 SYDVKM. The CDR3 runs to 12 residues. V lost 5 bases and J lost 13, with 15 bases in between. The DNA of the CDR3 is TGTGCCAGCAGTCCCGGGGTTTTCAATCAGTTCTTC. It yields the protein CASSPGVFNQFF.

This chain uses TRBV6-5 with TRBJ2-3; 10 positions agree with TRBD1. Unmatched junction bases numbered 6, after V lost 2 bases and J lost 4 bases. This CDR3 is 16 amino acids long. Germline CDR1 MNHEY, CDR2 SVGAGI. CDR3 in DNA: TGTGCCAGCAGTTACGCGGGACAGGGGACACCAGATACGCAGTATTTT. Protein: CASSYAGQGTPDTQYF.

The rearrangement joins TRBV6-1 to TRBJ1-2, with 10 bases aligning to TRBD1. The CDR3 spans 15 residues. CDR1 and CDR2 (germline): MNHNS, SASEGT. With V trimmed by 3 bases and J by 8 bases, 9 bases remained unmatched. The CDR3 sequence is CASSDKTGGGEGYTF. In DNA form, the CDR3 reads TGTGCCAGCAGTGACAAGACAGGGGGCGGGGAAGGCTACACCTTC.

The chain combines TRBV19 with TRBJ2-1, with 7 bases aligning to TRBD1. The length of the CDR3 is 14 residues. Germline V gene lookup returns CDR1 LNHDA and CDR2 SQIVND (reference sequence). The junction had 10 bases not matched to a gene; V was cut back by 8 bases and J by 6 bases. CDR3: CASSRGRQLNEQFF. The CDR3 DNA reads as TGTGCCAGTTCTAGGGGGCGGCAACTCAATGAGCAGTTCTTC.

This clonotype occurred many times. This chain uses TRBV7-2 with TRBJ1-2; 7 positions agree with TRBD1. After removal of 5 bases from V and 7 bases from J, the junction contained 7 bases not matched to a gene. This CDR3 is built from 13 residues. CDR1 and CDR2 from the germline V gene are SGHTA and FQGNSA. The CDR3 sequence is CASSPRDSGGYTF. The CDR3, as DNA: TGTGCCAGCAGCCCGAGGGACAGCGGTGGCTACACCTTC.

This clonotype was counted many times. The DNA of the CDR3 is TGCGCCAGCAGCTTAACGGACTACGAGCAGTACTTC. It translates to CASSLTDYEQYF. The J gene is TRBJ2-7, the V gene TRBV5-1, with D hard to call. Germline CDR1 reads SGHRS; CDR2 reads YFSETQ. Trimming pared 2 bases from V and 3 bases from J, leaving 6 bases between. The CDR3 contains 12 residues.

This clonotype was seen repeatedly, ten times or more. V and J are TRBV7-2 and TRBJ2-1; 11 nucleotides match TRBD2. V gave up 6 bases and J gave up 3 bases; unmatched junction bases: 1. The CDR3 length is 14 residues. CDR1 SGHTA and CDR2 FQGNSA come from the germline V gene. CDR3 DNA: TGTGCCAGCAGAGGGACTAGCGGCTACAATGAGCAGTTCTTC. Translation: CASRGTSGYNEQFF.

This chain's CDR3 is CASGFEGTEQYF. The CDR3, as DNA: TGTGCTAGTGGTTTTGAGGGGACCGAGCAGTACTTC. The rearrangement joins TRBV12-5 to TRBJ2-7; D could derive from TRBD1 or TRBD2 (5 bases each). The ends were cut back, 3 bases at V and 6 bases at J, with 9 bases in the middle. CDR1 and CDR2 from the germline V gene are LGHNT and FRNRAP. The CDR3 runs to 12 residues.

The rearrangement links TRBV5-1 to TRBJ2-3; D remains unclear. CDR1 and CDR2 from the germline V gene are SGHRS and YFSETQ. The CDR3 has 18 amino acids. The V gene lost 0 bases and the J gene lost 0 bases, with 17 bases spanning the gap. CDR3 in DNA: TGCGCCAGCAGCTTGGAGGCCCTTGGGTCTGTTAGCACAGATACGCAGTATTTT. The encoded protein is CASSLEALGSVSTDTQYF.

The chain carries TRBV5-6 and TRBJ2-7; TRBD1 or TRBD2 may be the D gene (5 bases each). Germline V gene sequence: CDR1 SGHDT, CDR2 YYEEEE. The CDR3 runs to 12 residues. V was shortened by 4 bases and J by 11 bases, with 16 bases between the two germline ends. CDR3 region: CASSRLDLGEYF. The DNA of the CDR3 is TGTGCCAGCAGCCGTCTGGACCTGGGGGAGTACTTC.

This clonotype has only a few counts. CDR3 sequence: CASSRPQGTEAFF. CDR3 coding DNA: TGTGCCAGCAGTCGACCACAGGGCACTGAAGCTTTCTTT. The chain recombines TRBV2 with TRBJ1-1; weak D call: TRBD1 (6 bases). Trimming cost V 5 bases and J 4 bases, with 11 bases left between them. The CDR3 has 13 amino acids. Per the germline V gene, CDR1 is SNHLY and CDR2 is FYNNEI.

This clonotype was seen ten or more times. V and J are TRBV9 and TRBJ2-1; D is uncertain. V gave up 3 bases and J gave up 3 bases, with 19 bases separating them. Germline CDR1 SGDLS, CDR2 YYNGEE. The CDR3 has 17 residues. The CDR3 DNA reads as TGTGCCAGCAGCGCCCACCGAGCAGGTCACGACTACAATGAGCAGTTCTTC. Its protein product is CASSAHRAGHDYNEQFF.

This clonotype was observed a few times. The gene calls are TRBV4-2 and TRBJ1-1; D remains unclear. The germline CDR1 and CDR2 sequences are LGHNA and YNFKEQ. Trimming cost V 4 bases and J 6 bases, with 18 bases left between them. This CDR3 contains 15 residues. The CDR3 sequence is CASSPPVGSIAEAFF. The CDR3 bases are TGTGCCAGCAGCCCCCCTGTGGGCTCAATCGCTGAAGCTTTCTTT.

This clonotype was seen a few times. The chain uses TRBV5-1 and TRBJ2-5; 11 nucleotides line up with TRBD2. V trimming: 5 bases; J trimming: 7 bases; junction bases outside the gene matches: 4. The germline CDR1 and CDR2 sequences are SGHRS and YFSETQ. The CDR3 runs 13 residues. The CDR3 DNA reads as TGCGCCAGCAGTAGCGGGGGGGCGCGGACCCAGTACTTC. As protein: CASSSGGARTQYF.

This sequence joins TRBV7-9 and TRBJ1-5, with D tentatively TRBD1 (5 bases). The CDR3 sequence is 15 residues long. Germline V gene data show CDR1 as SEHNR and CDR2 as FQNEAQ (reference sequence). Trimming left V 6 bases short and J 5 bases short, with 17 bases between. This chain's CDR3 is CASSLGWGEDQPQHF. For the CDR3, the DNA is TGTGCCAGCAGTCTAGGATGGGGGGAAGATCAGCCCCAGCATTTT. Full variable domain (rest looked up from reference TRBV7-9 and TRBJ1-5): DTGVSQNPRHKITKRGQNVTFRCDPISEHNRLYWYRQTLGQGPEFLTYFQNEAQLEKSRLLSDRFSAERPKGSFSTLEIQRTEQGDSAMYLCASSLGWGEDQPQHFGDGTRLSIL.

This clonotype was detected a few times. V is TRBV6-2 or TRBV6-3 and J is TRBJ2-1, with D maybe TRBD2 (5 bases). Trimming took off 6 bases at V and 4 bases at J, with 13 bases between the two ends. Germline loops: CDR1 MNHEY, CDR2 SVGEGT. This CDR3 has 14 amino acids. In nucleotides, the CDR3 is TGTGCCAGCAGGGCGAGTCGGGGATACAATGAGCAGTTCTTC. Residues: CASRASRGYNEQFF.

The chain is built from TRBV10-3 and TRBJ2-3; 9 bases match TRBD1. Looked up from germline, CDR1 is ENHRY and CDR2 is SYGVKD. V trimming: 0 bases; J trimming: 7 bases; junction bases outside the gene matches: 5. CDR3 length: 15 amino acids. CDR3 sequence reads: CAISESRTGVNTQYF. The DNA of the CDR3 is TGTGCCATCAGTGAGTCGAGGACAGGGGTGAATACGCAGTATTTT.

This clonotype was picked up a small number of times. The rearrangement links TRBV4-2 to TRBJ2-3; tentative D call: TRBD1 (5 bases). The CDR3 has 13 residues. Germline assignment: CDR1 LGHNA and CDR2 YNFKEQ. The V end lost 0 bases, the J end lost 6 bases, and 7 bases lay between the germline ends. The CDR3 sequence: CASSQDGADTQYF. The DNA of the CDR3 is TGTGCCAGCAGCCAAGATGGGGCTGATACGCAGTATTTT.

This clonotype was found a few times. The CDR3 DNA follows: TGCGCCAGCAGCCTTACCGGGACAGGGGTCGGTGGCTACACCTTC. This codes for CASSLTGTGVGGYTF. The rearrangement joins TRBV4-3 to TRBJ1-2; 10 positions agree with TRBD1. V lost 4 bases, J lost 7 bases, and 9 bases stayed unmatched. This CDR3 is 15 amino acids long. Per the germline V gene, CDR1 is LGHNA and CDR2 is YSLEER.

There are a few counts of this clonotype. V usage is TRBV5-5 and J usage is TRBJ1-2; tentatively, D is TRBD1 (5 bases). The ends were cut back, 0 bases at V and 4 bases at J, with 13 bases in the middle. Germline V gives CDR1 SGHKS, CDR2 YYEKEE (reference sequence). The CDR3 extends over 15 amino acids. Here the CDR3 DNA reads TGTGCCAGCAGCTTGGGGGAGGGGCAGGTCTATGGCTACACCTTC. Its translation is CASSLGEGQVYGYTF.